The 10 T cell receptor beta chains below all came from one sample that was sequenced in a study of T-cell memory formation after mild COVID-19. MiXCR, run by TCRdb on the 5' RACE reads, gives a single entry per CDR3 protein. This table holds around 390,000 distinct CDR3 sequences, 16% found once. The specimen sequenced was PBMCs or a T cell subset sorted from them (not recorded which). All receptors derive from a young man who had mild COVID-19 (a few samples of this study predate the infection). Cell type and time point are not known.

The rearrangement joins TRBV5-1 to TRBJ1-1; 7 bases are a match to TRBD1. CDR3 length equals 17 residues. Germline-derived CDR1 and CDR2 are SGHRS and YFSETQ. The V gene end was trimmed by 4 bases and the J gene end by 0 bases; junction bases not matched to a gene: 12. The CDR3 bases are TGCGCCAGCAGCCAGGCGGGACAGATAAGCCTGAACACTGAAGCTTTCTTT. The encoded protein is CASSQAGQISLNTEAFF.

The rearrangement links TRBV7-8 to TRBJ1-2; weak D call: TRBD1 (5 bases). This CDR3 contains 14 residues. V lost 7 bases and J 8 bases, leaving 20 bases between the germline ends. The germline V gene encodes CDR1 SGHVS and CDR2 FQNEAQ. Here the CDR3 DNA reads TGTGCCAGCACCCATTTAGAACCTAGGGGAGGCTACACCTTC. Translating it yields CASTHLEPRGGYTF.

CDR3 nucleotides: TGTGCCAGCAGTCTTACAGGGACCGGCTACACCTTC. Its protein is CASSLTGTGYTF. V gene TRBV28 combines with J gene TRBJ1-2; possible D gene TRBD1, 6 bases. The CDR3 is 12 amino acids. V was cut by 5 bases and J by 8 bases, with 12 bases left in between. The germline CDR1 and CDR2 sequences are MDHEN and SYDVKM.

In this sample, this clonotype turned up many times. The V and J genes are TRBV6-2 or TRBV6-3 and TRBJ2-1; no clear D gene. This CDR3 contains 12 residues. V shed 2 bases and J shed 5 bases, with 4 bases lying between them. CDR1 is MNHEY and CDR2 is SVGEGT in the germline V gene. The CDR3 coding sequence is TGTGCCAGCAGTTACAGGGACAATGAGCAGTTCTTC. Translating gives CASSYRDNEQFF.

This clonotype was counted only a few times. This rearrangement joins TRBV4-3 to TRBJ2-7, with D perhaps assigned TRBD1 or TRBD2 (5 bases each). Per the germline V gene, CDR1 is LGHNA and CDR2 is YSLEER. This CDR3 has 16 amino acids. Trimming cost V 0 bases and J 0 bases, with 12 bases left between them. The CDR3 region has the DNA TGCGCCAGCAGCCAAGATGTGTGGGGGAACTCCTACGAGCAGTACTTC. Amino acid sequence: CASSQDVWGNSYEQYF.

About this clonotype: A much larger clone lies a single base off, so this may be a read error. CDR3 region: CASSGQGANQPQHF. Written as DNA, the CDR3 is TGTGCCAGCAGCGGACAGGGGGCTAACCAGCCCCAGCATTTT. The chain combines TRBV13 with TRBJ1-5; 11 bases match TRBD1. The CDR3 length is 14 residues. The germline gives CDR1 PRHDT, CDR2 FYEKMQ (reference sequence). After removal of 5 bases from V and 7 bases from J, the junction contained 4 bases not matched to a gene. The full variable domain, with the rest looked up from reference TRBV13 and TRBJ1-5, is AAGVIQSPRHLIKEKRETATLKCYPIPRHDTVYWYQQGPGQDPQFLISFYEKMQSDKGSIPDRFSAQQFSDYHSELNMSSLELGDSALYFCASSGQGANQPQHFGDGTRLSIL.

V and J are TRBV20-1 and TRBJ2-7; 7 positions agree with TRBD1. Germline CDR1 reads DFQATT; CDR2 reads SNEGSKA (reference sequence). V was pared by 6 bases and J by 3 bases, with 11 bases of the junction left unmatched. The CDR3 is made up of 14 amino acids. The CDR3 reads CSARRRGQSYEQYV. Written as DNA, the CDR3 is TGCAGTGCCAGACGTCGGGGACAGAGCTACGAGCAGTACGTC.

The chain is built from TRBV12-3 or TRBV12-4 and TRBJ1-3; possibly TRBD1 for D (6 bases). The CDR3 consists of 15 residues. Trimming took 4 bases from V and 5 from J, leaving 15 bases between them. The DNA for the CDR3 is TGTGCCAGCAGTTCATCTAACAGGGATAGAAACACCATATATTTT. Translated: CASSSSNRDRNTIYF.

This clonotype was observed a few times. The V and J genes are TRBV27 and TRBJ1-6; no definite D call. The length of the CDR3 is 16 residues. V gave up 3 bases and J gave up 0 bases, with 9 bases separating them. Germline CDR1 is MNHEY and CDR2 is SMNVEV (reference sequence). The CDR3 loop is CASSLAGFSYNSPLHF. The CDR3 DNA follows: TGTGCCAGCAGTTTGGCAGGCTTCTCCTATAATTCACCCCTCCACTTT.

The gene calls are TRBV6-6 and TRBJ2-7, with D perhaps matching TRBD1 or TRBD2 (5 bases each). CDR1 is MNHNY and CDR2 is SVGAGI in the germline V gene (reference sequence). The CDR3 runs to 17 residues. Trimming cost V 4 bases and J 5 bases, with 24 bases left between them. The CDR3 bases are TGTGCCAGCAGTTCACGCTTCGGGACCCCGGGAAACGACGAGCAGTACTTC. Translation: CASSSRFGTPGNDEQYF.